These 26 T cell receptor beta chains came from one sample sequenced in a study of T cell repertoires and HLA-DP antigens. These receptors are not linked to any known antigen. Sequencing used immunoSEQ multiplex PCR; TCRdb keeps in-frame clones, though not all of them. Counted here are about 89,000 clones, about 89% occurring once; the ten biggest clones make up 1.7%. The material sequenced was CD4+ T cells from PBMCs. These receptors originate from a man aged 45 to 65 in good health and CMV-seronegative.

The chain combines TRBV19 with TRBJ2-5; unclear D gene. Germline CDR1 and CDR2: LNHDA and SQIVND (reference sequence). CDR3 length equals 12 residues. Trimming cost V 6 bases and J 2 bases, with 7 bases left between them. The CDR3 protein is CASRDLQETQYF. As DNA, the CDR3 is TGTGCCAGTAGGGATCTGCAAGAGACCCAGTACTTC.

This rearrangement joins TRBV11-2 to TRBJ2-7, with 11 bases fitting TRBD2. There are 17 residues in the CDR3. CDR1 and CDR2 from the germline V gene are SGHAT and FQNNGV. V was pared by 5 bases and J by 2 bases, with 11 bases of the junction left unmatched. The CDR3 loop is CASSLIRGLADPYEQYF. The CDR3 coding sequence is TGTGCCAGCAGCCTCATCCGGGGACTAGCGGATCCCTACGAGCAGTACTTC.

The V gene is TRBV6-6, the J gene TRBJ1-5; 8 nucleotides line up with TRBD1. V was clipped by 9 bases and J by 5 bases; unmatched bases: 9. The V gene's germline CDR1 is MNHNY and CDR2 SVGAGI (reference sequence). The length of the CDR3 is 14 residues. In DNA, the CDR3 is TGTGCCAGTAATGGACAGGGAGGGGATCAGCCCCAGCATTTT. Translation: CASNGQGGDQPQHF.

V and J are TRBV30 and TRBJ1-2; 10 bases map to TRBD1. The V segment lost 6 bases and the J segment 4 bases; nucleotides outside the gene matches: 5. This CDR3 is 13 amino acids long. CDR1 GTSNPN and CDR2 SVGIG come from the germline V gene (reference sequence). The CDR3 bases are TGTGCCTGTCGACAGGGGGCCGGCTATGGCTACACCTTC. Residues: CACRQGAGYGYTF.

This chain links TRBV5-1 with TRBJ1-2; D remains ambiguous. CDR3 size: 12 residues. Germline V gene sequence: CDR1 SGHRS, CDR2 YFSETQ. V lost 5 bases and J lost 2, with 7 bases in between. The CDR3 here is CASSWQNYGYTF. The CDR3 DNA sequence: TGCGCCAGCAGTTGGCAGAACTATGGCTACACCTTC.

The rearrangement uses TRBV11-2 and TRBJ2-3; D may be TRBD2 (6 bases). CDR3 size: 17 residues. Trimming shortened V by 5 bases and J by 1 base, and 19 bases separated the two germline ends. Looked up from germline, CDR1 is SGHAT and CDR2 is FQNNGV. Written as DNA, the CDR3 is TGTGCCAGCAGCCCCCGGACTGGGGGGAGCGGCACAGATACGCAGTATTTT. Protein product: CASSPRTGGSGTDTQYF.

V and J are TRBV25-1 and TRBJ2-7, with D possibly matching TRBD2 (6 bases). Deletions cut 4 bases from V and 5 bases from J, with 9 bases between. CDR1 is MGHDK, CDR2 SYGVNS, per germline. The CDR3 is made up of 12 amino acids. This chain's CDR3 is CASSGWGDEQYF. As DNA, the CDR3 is TGTGCCAGCAGTGGGTGGGGGGACGAGCAGTACTTC.

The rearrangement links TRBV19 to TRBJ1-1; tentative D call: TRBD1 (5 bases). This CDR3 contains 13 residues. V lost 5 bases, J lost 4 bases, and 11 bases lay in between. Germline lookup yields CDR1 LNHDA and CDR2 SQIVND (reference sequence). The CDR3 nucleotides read TGTGCCAGTAGTCTAAGACAGCCCACTGAAGCTTTCTTT. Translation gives CASSLRQPTEAFF.

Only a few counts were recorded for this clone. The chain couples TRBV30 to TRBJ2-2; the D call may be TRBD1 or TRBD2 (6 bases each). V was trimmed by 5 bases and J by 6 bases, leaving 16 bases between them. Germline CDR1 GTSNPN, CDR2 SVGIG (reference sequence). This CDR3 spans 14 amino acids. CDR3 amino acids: CAWQGFGGPGELFF. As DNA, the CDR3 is TGTGCCTGGCAGGGGTTCGGGGGACCCGGGGAGCTGTTTTTT.

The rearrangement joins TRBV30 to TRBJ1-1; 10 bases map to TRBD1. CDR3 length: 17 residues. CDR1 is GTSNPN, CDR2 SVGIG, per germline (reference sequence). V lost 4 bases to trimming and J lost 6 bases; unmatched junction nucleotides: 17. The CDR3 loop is CAWKLRPGQGKFAEAFF. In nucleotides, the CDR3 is TGTGCCTGGAAACTTCGACCGGGACAGGGGAAATTCGCTGAAGCTTTCTTT.

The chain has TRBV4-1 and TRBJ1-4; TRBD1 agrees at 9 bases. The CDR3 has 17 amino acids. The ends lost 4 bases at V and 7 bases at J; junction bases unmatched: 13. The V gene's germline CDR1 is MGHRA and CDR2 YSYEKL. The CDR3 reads CASSPKGQGMGSEKLFF. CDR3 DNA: TGCGCCAGCAGCCCAAAGGGACAGGGAATGGGCAGTGAAAAACTGTTTTTT.

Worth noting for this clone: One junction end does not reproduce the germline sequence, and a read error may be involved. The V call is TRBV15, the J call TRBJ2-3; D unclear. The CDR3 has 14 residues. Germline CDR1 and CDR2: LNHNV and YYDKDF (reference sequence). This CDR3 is CATSRDMSKEMGLF. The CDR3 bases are TGTGCCACCAGCAGAGATATGTCTAAAGAAATGGGCCTTTTT. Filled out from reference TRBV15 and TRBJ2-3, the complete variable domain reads DAMVIQNPRYQVTQFGKPVTLSCSQTLNHNVMYWYQQKSSQAPKLLFHYYDKDFNNEADTPDNFQSRRPNTSFCFLDIRSPGLGDTAMYLCATSRDMSKEMGLFGPGTRLTVL.

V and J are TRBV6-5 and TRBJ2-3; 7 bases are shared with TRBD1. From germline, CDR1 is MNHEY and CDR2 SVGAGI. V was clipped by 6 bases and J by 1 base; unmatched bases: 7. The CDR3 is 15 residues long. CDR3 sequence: CASSKDRAGTDTQYF. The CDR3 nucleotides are TGTGCCAGCAGCAAAGACAGGGCGGGCACAGATACGCAGTATTTT.

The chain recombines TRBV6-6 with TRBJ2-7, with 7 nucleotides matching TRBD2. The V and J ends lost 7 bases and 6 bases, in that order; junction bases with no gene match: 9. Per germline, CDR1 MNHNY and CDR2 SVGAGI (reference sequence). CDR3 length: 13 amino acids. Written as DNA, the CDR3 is TGTGCCAGCAACGGGGGAGGGCCAAGCGAGCAGTACTTC. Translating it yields CASNGGGPSEQYF.

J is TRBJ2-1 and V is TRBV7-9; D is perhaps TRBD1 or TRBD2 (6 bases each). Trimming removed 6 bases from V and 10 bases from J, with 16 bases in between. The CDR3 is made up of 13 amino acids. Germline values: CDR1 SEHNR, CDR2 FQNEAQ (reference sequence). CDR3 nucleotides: TGTGCCAGCAGGACACCCCCGGGGGCGGAGCAGTTCTTC. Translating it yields CASRTPPGAEQFF.

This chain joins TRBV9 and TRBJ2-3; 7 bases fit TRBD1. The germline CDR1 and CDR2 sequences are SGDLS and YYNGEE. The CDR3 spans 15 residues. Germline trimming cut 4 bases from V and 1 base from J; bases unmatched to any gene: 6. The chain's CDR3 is CASSRQGFGTDTQYF. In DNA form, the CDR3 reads TGTGCCAGCAGCAGACAGGGTTTTGGCACAGATACGCAGTATTTT.

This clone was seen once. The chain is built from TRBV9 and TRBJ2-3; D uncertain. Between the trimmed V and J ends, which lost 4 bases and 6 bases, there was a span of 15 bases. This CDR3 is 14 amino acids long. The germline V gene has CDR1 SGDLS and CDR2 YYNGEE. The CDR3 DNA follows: TGTGCCAGCAGCCCAGTTTCTTCCAGCGATACGCAGTATTTT. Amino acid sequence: CASSPVSSSDTQYF.

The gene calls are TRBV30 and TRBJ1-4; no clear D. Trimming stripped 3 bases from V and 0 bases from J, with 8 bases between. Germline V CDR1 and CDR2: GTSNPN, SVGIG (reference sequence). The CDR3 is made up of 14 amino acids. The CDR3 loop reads CAWRQTATNEKLFF. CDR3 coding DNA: TGTGCCTGGAGGCAGACGGCAACTAATGAAAAACTGTTTTTT.

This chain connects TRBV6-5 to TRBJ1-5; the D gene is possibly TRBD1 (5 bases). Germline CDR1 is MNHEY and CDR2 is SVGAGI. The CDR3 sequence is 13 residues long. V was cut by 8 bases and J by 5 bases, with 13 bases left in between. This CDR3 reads CASQPAGDQPQHF. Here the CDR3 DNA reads TGTGCCAGCCAACCCGCGGGGGATCAGCCCCAGCATTTT.

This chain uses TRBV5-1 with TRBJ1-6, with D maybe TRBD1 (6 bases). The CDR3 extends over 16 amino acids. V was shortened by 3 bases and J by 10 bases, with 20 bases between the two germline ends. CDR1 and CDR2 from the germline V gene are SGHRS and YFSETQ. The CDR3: CASSSKIQGDNSPLHF. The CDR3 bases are TGCGCCAGCAGCTCTAAAATACAGGGTGACAACTCACCCCTCCACTTT.

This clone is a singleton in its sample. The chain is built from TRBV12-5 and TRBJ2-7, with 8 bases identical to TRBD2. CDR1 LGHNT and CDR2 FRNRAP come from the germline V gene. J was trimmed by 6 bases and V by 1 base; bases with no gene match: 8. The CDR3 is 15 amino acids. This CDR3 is CASGLARGGAGEQYF. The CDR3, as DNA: TGTGCTAGTGGTTTGGCACGGGGGGGTGCAGGCGAGCAGTACTTC.

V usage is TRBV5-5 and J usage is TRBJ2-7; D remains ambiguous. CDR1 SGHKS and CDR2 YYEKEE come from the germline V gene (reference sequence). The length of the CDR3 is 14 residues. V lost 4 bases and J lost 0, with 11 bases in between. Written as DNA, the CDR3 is TGTGCCAGCAGCCGACGGGTTAGCTCCTACGAGCAGTACTTC. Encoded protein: CASSRRVSSYEQYF. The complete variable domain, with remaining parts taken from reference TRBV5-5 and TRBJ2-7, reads DAGVTQSPTHLIKTRGQQVTLRCSPISGHKSVSWYQQVLGQGPQFIFQYYEKEERGRGNFPDRFSARQFPNYSSELNVNALLLGDSALYLCASSRRVSSYEQYFGPGTRLTVT.

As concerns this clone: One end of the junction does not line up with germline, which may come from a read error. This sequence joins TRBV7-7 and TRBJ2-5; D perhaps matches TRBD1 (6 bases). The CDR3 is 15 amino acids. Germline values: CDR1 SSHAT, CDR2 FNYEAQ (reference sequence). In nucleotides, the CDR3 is TGTGCTAGCAGCTTAGACCCCACAGGGATGGAGACCCAGTACTTC. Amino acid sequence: CASSLDPTGMETQYF.

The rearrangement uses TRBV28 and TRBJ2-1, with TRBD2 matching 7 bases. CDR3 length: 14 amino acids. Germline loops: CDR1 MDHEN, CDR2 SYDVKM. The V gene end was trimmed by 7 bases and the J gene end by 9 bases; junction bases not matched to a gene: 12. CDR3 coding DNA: TGTGCCAGCACAAAGGCGGGGGAGTTCCTTGAGCAGTTCTTC. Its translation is CASTKAGEFLEQFF.

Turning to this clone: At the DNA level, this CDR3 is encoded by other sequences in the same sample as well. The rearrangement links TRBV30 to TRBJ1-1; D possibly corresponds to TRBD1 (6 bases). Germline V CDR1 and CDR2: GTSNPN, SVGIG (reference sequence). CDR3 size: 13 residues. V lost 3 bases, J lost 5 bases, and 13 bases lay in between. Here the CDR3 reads CAWRGGQGTEAFF. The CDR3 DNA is TGTGCCTGGAGGGGGGGGCAGGGGACTGAAGCTTTCTTT. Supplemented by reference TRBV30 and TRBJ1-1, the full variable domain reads SQTIHQWPATLVQPVGSPLSLECTVEGTSNPNLYWYRQAAGRGLQLLFYSVGIGQISSEVPQNLSASRPQDRQFILSSKKLLLSDSGFYLCAWRGGQGTEAFFGQGTRLTVV.

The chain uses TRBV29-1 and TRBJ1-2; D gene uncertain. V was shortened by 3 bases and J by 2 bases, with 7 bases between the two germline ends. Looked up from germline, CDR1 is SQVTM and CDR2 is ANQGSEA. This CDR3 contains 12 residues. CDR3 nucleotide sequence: TGCAGCGTTGATTCTGGGAACTATGGCTACACCTTC. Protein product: CSVDSGNYGYTF.